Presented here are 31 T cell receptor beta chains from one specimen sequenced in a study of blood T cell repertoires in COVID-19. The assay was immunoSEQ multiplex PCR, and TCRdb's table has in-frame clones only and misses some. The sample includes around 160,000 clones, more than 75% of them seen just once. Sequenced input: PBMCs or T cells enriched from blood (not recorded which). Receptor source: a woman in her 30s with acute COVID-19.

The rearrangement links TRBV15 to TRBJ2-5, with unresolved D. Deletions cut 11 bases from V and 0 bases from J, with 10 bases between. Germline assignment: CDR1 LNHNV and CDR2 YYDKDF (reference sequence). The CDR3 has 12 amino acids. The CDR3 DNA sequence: TGTGCCGTATCCGTGTACCAAGAGACCCAGTACTTC. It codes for CAVSVYQETQYF.

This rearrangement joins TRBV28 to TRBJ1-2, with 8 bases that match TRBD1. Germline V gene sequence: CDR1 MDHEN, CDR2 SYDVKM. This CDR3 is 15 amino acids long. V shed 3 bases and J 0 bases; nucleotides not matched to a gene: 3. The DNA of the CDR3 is TGTGCCAGCAGTTTCAGGGGGCGAGCTAACTATGGCTACACCTTC. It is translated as CASSFRGRANYGYTF.

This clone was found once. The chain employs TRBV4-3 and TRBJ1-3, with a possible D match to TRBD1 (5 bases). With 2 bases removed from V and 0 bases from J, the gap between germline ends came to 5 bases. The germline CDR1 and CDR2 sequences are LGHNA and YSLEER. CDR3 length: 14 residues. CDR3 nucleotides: TGCGCCAGCAGCCAACAGGGCTCTGGAAACACCATATATTTT. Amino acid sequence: CASSQQGSGNTIYF.

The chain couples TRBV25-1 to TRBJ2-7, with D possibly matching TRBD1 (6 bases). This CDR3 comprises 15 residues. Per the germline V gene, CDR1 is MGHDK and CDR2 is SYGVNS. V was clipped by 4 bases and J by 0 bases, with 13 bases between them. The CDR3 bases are TGTGCCAGCAGTGGGGACAACAGGGTCTCCTACGAGCAGTACTTC. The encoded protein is CASSGDNRVSYEQYF.

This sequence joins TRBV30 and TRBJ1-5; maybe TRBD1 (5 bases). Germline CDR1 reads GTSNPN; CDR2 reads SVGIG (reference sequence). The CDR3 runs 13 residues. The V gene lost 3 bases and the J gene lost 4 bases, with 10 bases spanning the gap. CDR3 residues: CAWSGHLNQPQHF. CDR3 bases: TGTGCCTGGAGCGGACACCTAAATCAGCCCCAGCATTTT.

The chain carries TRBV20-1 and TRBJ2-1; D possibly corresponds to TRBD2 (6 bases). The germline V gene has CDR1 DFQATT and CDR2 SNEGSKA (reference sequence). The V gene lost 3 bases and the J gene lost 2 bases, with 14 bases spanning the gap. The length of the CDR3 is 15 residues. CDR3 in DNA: TGCAGTGCTAGTGGTGGGACTCGAGCCTACAATGAGCAGTTCTTC. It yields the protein CSASGGTRAYNEQFF.

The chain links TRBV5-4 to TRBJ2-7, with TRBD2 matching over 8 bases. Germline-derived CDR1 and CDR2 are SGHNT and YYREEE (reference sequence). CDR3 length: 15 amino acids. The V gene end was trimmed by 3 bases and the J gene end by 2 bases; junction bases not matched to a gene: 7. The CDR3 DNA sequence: TGTGCCAGCAGCTCCGGCGGTAGCGGGGCCTACGAGCAGTACTTC. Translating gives CASSSGGSGAYEQYF.

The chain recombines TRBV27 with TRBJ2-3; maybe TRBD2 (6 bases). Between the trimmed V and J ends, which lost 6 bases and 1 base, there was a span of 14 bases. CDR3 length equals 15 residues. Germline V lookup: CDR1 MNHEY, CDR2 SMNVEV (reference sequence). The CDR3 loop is CASSAWGEGTDTQYF. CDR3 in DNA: TGTGCCAGCAGCGCCTGGGGGGAGGGCACAGATACGCAGTATTTT.

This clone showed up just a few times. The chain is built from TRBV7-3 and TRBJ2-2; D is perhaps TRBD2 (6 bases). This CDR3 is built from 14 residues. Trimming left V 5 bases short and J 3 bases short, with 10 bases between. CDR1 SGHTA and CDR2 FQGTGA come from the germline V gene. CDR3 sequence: CASSLRRDTGELFF. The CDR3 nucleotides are TGTGCCAGCAGCCTACGGAGGGACACCGGGGAGCTGTTTTTT. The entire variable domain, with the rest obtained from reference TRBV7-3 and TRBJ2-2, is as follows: GAGVSQTPSNKVTEKGKYVELRCDPISGHTALYWYRQSLGQGPEFLIYFQGTGAADDSGLPNDRFFAVRPEGSVSTLKIQRTERGDSAVYLCASSLRRDTGELFFGEGSRLTVL.

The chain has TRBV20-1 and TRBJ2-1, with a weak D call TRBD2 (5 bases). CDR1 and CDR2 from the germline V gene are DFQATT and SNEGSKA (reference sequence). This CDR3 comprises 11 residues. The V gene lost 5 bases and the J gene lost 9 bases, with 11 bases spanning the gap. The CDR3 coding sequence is TGCAGTGCTTCCCAACGGGGTGAGCAGTTCTTC. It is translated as CSASQRGEQFF.

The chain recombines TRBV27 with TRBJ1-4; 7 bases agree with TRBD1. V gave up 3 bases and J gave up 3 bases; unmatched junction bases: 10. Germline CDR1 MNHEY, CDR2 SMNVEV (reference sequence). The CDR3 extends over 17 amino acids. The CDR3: CASSFLSRGRANEKLFF. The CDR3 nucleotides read TGTGCCAGCAGTTTTTTATCTAGGGGGCGAGCTAATGAAAAACTGTTTTTT.

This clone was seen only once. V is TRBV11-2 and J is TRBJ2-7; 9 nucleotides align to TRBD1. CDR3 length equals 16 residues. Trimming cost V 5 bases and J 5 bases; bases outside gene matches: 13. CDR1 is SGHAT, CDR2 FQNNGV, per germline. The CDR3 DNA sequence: TGTGCCAGCAGCCGTCCATCCGGGACAGGGCGTGACGAGCAGTACTTC. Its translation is CASSRPSGTGRDEQYF.

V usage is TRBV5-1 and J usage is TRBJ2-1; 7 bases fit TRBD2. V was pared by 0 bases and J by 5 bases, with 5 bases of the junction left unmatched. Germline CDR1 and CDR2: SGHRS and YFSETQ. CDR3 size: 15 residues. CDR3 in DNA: TGCGCCAGCAGCTTGGCCGCTAGCGGAGACAATGAGCAGTTCTTC. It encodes CASSLAASGDNEQFF.

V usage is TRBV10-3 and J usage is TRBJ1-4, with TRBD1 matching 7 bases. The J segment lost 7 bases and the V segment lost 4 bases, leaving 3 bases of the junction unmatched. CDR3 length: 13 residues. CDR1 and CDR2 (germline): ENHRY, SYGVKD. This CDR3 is CAISVDRAEKLFF. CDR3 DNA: TGTGCCATCAGTGTAGACAGGGCTGAAAAACTGTTTTTT.

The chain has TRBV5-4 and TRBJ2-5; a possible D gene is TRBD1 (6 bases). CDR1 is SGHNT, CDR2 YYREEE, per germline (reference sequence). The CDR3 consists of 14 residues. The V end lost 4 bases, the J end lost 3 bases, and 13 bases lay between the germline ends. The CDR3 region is CASSQGHREETQYF. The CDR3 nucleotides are TGTGCCAGCAGCCAGGGACACCGGGAAGAGACCCAGTACTTC.

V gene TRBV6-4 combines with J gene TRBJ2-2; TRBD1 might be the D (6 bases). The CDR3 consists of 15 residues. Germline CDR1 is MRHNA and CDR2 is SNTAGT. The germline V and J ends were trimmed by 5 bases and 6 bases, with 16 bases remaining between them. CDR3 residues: CASSIGEAGAGELFF. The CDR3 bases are TGTGCCAGCAGTATCGGCGAAGCAGGGGCCGGGGAGCTGTTTTTT.

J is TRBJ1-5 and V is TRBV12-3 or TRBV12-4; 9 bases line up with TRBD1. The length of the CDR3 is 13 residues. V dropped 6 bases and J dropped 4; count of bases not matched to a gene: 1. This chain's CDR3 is CASRGTGNQPQHF. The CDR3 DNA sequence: TGTGCCAGCAGGGGGACAGGGAATCAGCCCCAGCATTTT.

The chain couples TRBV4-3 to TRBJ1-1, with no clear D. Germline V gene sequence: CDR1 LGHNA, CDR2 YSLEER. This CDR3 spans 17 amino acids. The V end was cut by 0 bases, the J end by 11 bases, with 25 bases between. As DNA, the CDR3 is TGCGCCAGCAGCCAAGACGGGAGTGTCTCACAGAGAGGAGTGGCTTTCTTT. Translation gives CASSQDGSVSQRGVAFF.

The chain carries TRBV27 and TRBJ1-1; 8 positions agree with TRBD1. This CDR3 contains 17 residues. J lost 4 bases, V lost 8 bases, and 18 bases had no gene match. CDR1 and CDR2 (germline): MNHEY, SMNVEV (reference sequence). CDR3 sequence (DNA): TGTGCCAGCGGAAGGGCAGGGGGCATAGTGAGTAGCACTGAAGCTTTCTTT. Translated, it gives CASGRAGGIVSSTEAFF.

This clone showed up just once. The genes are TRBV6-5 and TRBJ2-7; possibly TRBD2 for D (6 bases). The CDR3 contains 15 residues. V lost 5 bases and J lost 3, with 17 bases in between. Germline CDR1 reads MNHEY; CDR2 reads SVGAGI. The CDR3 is CASSPGGAASYEQYF. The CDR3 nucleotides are TGTGCCAGCAGTCCCGGCGGGGCGGCCAGCTACGAGCAGTACTTC.

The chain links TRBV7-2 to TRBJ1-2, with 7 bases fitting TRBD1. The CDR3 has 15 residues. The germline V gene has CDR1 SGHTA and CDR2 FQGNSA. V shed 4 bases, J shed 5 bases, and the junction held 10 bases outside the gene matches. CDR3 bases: TGTGCCAGCAGCTCTAATGAAGACAGGGTGTATGGCTACACCTTC. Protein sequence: CASSSNEDRVYGYTF.

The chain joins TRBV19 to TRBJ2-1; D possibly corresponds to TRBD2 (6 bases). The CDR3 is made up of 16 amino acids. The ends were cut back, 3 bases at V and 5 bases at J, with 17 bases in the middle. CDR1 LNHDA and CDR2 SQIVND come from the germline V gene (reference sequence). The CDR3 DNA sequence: TGTGCCAGTAGTATTCAGAATGCGGGATCAGACAATGAGCAGTTCTTC. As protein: CASSIQNAGSDNEQFF. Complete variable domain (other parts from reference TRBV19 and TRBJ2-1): DGGITQSPKYLFRKEGQNVTLSCEQNLNHDAMYWYRQDPGQGLRLIYYSQIVNDFQKGDIAEGYSVSREKKESFPLTVTSAQKNPTAFYLCASSIQNAGSDNEQFFGPGTRLTVL.

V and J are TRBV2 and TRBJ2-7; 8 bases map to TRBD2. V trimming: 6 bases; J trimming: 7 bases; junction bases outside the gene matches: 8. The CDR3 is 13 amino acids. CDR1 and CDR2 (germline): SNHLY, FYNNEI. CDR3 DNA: TGTGCCAGCAGCCCGGGACTAGTGAGTGAGCAGTACTTC. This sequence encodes CASSPGLVSEQYF.

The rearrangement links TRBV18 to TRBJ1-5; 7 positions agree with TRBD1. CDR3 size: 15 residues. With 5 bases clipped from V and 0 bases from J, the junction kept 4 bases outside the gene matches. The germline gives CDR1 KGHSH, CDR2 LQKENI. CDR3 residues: CASSGQAYSNQPQHF. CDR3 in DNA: TGTGCCAGCTCAGGACAGGCGTATAGCAATCAGCCCCAGCATTTT.

DNA of the CDR3: TGTGCCACCGGGCAGGGTTCCTACGAGCAGTACTTC. Its translation: CATGQGSYEQYF. The chain has TRBV5-4 and TRBJ2-7; perhaps TRBD1 as D (5 bases). The CDR3 sequence is 12 residues long. V lost 9 bases, J lost 1 base, and 11 bases lay in between. Germline V lookup: CDR1 SGHNT, CDR2 YYREEE (reference sequence).

The CDR3 loop is CASSSSGRAQETQYF. CDR3 in DNA: TGTGCCAGCAGCTCCAGCGGGAGGGCCCAAGAGACCCAGTACTTC. The V and J genes are TRBV7-3 and TRBJ2-5; 10 positions agree with TRBD2. Losses at the gene ends were 4 bases for V and 1 base for J; bases not matched to a gene: 3. CDR1 is SGHTA, CDR2 FQGTGA, per germline. The CDR3 runs 15 residues.

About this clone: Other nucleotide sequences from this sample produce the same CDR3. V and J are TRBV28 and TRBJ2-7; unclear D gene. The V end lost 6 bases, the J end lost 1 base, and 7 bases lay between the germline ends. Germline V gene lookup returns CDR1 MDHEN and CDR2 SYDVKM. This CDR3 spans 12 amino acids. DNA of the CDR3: TGTGCCAGCAGGGGCAGTTCCTACGAGCAGTACTTC. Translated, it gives CASRGSSYEQYF.

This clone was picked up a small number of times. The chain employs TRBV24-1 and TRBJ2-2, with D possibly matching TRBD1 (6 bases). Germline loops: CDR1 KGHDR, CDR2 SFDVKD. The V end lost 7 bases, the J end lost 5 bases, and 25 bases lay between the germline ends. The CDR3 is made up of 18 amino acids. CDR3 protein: CATSKGNQQGSQTGELFF. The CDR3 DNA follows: TGTGCCACCAGCAAAGGAAACCAACAGGGATCCCAAACCGGGGAGCTGTTTTTT.

The CDR3 region has the DNA TGCGCCAGCAGCCCGACACGGACAGTGGGTTATGGCTACACCTTC. Its protein product is CASSPTRTVGYGYTF. V and J are TRBV4-3 and TRBJ1-2; possible D gene TRBD1, 6 bases. Per germline, CDR1 LGHNA and CDR2 YSLEER. This CDR3 region has 15 residues. V gave up 4 bases and J gave up 5 bases, with 17 bases separating them.

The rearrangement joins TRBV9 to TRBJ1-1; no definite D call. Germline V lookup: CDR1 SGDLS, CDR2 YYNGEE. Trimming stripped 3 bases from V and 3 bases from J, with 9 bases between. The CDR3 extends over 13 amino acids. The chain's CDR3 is CASSGRLDTEAFF. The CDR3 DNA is TGTGCCAGCAGCGGGAGGTTGGACACTGAAGCTTTCTTT.

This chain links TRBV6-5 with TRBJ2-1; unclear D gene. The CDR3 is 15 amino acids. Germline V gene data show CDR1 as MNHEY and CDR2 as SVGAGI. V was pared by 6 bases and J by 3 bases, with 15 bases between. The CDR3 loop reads CASSPSGFGYNEQFF. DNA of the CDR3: TGTGCCAGCAGCCCATCCGGGTTTGGCTACAATGAGCAGTTCTTC.